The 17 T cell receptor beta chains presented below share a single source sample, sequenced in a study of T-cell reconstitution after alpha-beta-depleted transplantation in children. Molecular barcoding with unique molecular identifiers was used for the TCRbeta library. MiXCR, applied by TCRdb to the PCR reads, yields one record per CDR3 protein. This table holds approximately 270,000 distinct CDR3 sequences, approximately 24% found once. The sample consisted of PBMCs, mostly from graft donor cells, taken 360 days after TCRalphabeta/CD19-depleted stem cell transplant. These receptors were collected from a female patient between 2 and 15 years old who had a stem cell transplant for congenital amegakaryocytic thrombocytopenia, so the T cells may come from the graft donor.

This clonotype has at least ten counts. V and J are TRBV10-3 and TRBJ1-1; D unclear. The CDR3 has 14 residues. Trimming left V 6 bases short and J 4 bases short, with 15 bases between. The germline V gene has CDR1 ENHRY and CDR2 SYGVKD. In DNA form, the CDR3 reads TGTGCCATCAGCGAGACACCGACGGGCACTGAAGCTTTCTTT. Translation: CAISETPTGTEAFF.

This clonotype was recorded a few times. Here the CDR3 reads CASSLLAGATYNEQFF. For the CDR3, the DNA is TGTGCCAGCAGCTTATTAGCGGGGGCTACCTACAATGAGCAGTTCTTC. The chain carries TRBV11-3 and TRBJ2-1; 9 bases agree with TRBD2. V was clipped by 2 bases and J by 2 bases; unmatched bases: 4. The CDR3 totals 16 residues. Germline V lookup: CDR1 SGHNT, CDR2 YENEEA.

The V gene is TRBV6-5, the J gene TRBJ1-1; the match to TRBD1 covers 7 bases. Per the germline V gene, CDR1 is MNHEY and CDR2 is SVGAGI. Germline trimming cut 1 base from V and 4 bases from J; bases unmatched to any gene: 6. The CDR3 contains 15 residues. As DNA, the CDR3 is TGTGCCAGCAGTTACTACCCACAGGGGAGCACTGAAGCTTTCTTT. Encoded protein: CASSYYPQGSTEAFF.

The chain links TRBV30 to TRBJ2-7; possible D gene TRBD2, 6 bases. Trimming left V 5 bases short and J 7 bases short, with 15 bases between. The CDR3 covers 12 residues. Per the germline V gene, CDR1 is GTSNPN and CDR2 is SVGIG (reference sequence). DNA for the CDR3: TGTGCCTGGGGTACGGGACTGGTGGAGCAGTACTTC. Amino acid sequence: CAWGTGLVEQYF.

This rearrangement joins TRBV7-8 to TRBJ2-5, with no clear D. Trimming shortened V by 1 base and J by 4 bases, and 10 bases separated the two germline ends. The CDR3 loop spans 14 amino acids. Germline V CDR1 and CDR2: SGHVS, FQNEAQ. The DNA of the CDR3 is TGTGCCAGCAGCTTAGAGGGCGGTCGAGAGACCCAGTACTTC. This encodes CASSLEGGRETQYF.

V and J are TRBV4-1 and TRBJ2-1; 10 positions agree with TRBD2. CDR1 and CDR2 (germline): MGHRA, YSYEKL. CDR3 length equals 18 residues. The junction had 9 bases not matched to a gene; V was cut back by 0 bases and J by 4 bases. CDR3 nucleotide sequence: TGCGCCAGCAGCCAAGATCGGGCTAGCGGGGGTGCGTACAATGAGCAGTTCTTC. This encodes CASSQDRASGGAYNEQFF.

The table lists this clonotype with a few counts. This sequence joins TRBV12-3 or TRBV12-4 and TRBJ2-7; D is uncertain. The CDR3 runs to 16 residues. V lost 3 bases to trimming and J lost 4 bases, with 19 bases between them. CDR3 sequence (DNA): TGTGCCAGCAGTTTCTCGTCACCCGGATTCTCTTACGAGCAGTACTTC. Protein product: CASSFSSPGFSYEQYF.

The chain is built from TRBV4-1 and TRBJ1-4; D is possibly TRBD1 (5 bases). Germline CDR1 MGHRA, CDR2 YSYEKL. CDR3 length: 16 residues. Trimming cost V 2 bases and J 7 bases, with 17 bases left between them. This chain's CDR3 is CASSQSPQGGSEKLFF. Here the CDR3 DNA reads TGCGCCAGCAGCCAAAGCCCGCAGGGCGGGAGTGAAAAACTGTTTTTT.

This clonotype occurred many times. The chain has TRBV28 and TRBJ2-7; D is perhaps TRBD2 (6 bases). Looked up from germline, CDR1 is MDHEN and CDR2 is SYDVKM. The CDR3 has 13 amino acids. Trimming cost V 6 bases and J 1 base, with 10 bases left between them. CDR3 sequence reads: CASSAGTSYEQYF. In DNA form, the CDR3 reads TGTGCCAGCAGCGCCGGGACTTCCTACGAGCAGTACTTC.

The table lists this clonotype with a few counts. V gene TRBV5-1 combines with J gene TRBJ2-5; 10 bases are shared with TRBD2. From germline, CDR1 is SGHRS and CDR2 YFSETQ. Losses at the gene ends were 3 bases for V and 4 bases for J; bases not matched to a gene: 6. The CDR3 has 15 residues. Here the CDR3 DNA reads TGCGCCAGCAGCTGGAAGCGGGGGGGCGGAGAGACCCAGTACTTC. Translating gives CASSWKRGGGETQYF.

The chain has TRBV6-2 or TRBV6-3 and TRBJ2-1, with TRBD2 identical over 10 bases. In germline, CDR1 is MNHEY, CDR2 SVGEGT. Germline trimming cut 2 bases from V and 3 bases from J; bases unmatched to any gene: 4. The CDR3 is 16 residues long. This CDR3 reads CASSYPIAGGYNEQFF. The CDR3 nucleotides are TGTGCCAGCAGTTACCCAATAGCGGGGGGCTACAATGAGCAGTTCTTC.

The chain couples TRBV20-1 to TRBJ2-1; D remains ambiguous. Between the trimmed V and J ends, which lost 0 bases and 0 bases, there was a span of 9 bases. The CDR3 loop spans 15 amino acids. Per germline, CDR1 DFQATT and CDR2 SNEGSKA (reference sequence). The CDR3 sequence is CSARDEESSYNEQFF. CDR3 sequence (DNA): TGCAGTGCTAGAGATGAGGAGAGCTCCTACAATGAGCAGTTCTTC.

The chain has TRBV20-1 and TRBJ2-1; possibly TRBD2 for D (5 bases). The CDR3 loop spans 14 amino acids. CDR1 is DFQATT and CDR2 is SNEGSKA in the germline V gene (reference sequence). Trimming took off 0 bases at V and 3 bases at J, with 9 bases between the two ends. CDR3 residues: CSAREARDYNEQFF. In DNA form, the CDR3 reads TGCAGTGCTAGAGAGGCCCGGGACTACAATGAGCAGTTCTTC.

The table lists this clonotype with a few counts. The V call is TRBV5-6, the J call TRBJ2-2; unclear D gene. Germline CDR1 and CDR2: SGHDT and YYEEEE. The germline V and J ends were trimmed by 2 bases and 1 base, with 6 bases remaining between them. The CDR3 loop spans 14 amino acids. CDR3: CASSFELNTGELFF. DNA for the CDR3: TGTGCCAGCAGCTTCGAACTGAACACCGGGGAGCTGTTTTTT.

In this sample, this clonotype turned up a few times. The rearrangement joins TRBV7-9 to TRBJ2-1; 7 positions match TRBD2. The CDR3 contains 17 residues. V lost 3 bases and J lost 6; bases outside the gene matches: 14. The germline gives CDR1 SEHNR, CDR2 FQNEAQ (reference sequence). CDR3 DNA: TGTGCCAGCAGCTTGGTGAAGCCTAGCGGAATGGGCAATGAGCAGTTCTTC. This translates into CASSLVKPSGMGNEQFF.

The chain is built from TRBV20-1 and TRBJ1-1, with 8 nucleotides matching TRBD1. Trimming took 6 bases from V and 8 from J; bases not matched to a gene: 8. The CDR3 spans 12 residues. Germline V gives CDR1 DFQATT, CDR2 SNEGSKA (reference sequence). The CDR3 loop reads CSAPKQGAEAFF. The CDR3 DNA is TGCAGTGCCCCCAAGCAGGGGGCCGAAGCTTTCTTT.

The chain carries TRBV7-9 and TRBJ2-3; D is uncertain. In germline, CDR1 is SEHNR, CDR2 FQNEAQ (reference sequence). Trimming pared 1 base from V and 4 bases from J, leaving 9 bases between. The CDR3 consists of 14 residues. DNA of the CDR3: TGTGCCAGCAGCTTAGGTTCTCTCCCAGATACGCAGTATTTT. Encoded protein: CASSLGSLPDTQYF. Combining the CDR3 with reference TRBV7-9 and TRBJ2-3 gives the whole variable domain DTGVSQNPRHKITKRGQNVTFRCDPISEHNRLYWYRQTLGQGPEFLTYFQNEAQLEKSRLLSDRFSAERPKGSFSTLEIQRTEQGDSAMYLCASSLGSLPDTQYFGPGTRLTVL.